The source of this TCR beta chain is a study of beta chain features in type 1 diabetes. Study details: Examined across all samples were roughly 110,000,000 sorted cells.

The study reverse transcribed the entire isolated RNA, so it sequenced expressed TCRB transcripts. Using immunoSEQ multiplex PCR, the repertoire was profiled, and TCRdb retains in-frame clones only, with some absent. The sample consists of 300,000 to 350,000 clones, roughly 13% of them appearing once. Whole-study findings and limits: Among patients with Type 1 diabetes, TCRB CDR3s were moderately but significantly shorter in every one of the four CD4+ subsets. The study found that naive, central memory and Treg TCRB repertoires appeared more similar in patients than in healthy donors.

A word on this clone: The antigen remains undetermined.

Naive, central memory, regulatory and stem cell-like memory cells within the CD4+ compartment were sorted using CD45RO/CCR7/CD25/CD127/CD95/CD27. CDR1 and CDR2 from the germline V gene are SGHAT and FQNNGV. This CDR3 has 15 amino acids. After removal of 6 bases from V and 4 bases from J, the junction contained 7 bases not matched to a gene. The sequencing input was naive CD4+ T cells from blood. The TCR originated in a woman under 30 with type 1 diabetes. The J gene is TRBJ2-2, the V gene TRBV11-2; 8 nucleotides agree with TRBD2. The CDR3 coding sequence is TGTGCCAGCAGGAGGGGACTAGTTCGCACCGGGGAGCTGTTTTTT. Its protein is CASRRGLVRTGELFF.